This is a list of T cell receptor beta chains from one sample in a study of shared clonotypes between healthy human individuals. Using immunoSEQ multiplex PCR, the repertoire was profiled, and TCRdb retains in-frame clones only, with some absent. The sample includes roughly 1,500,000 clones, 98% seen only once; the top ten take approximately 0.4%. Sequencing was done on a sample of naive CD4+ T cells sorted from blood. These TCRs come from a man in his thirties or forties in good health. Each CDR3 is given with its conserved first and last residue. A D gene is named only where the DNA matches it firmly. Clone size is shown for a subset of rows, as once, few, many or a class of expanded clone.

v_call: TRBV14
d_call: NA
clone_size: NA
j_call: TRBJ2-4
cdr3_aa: CASSPGLILAKNIQYF
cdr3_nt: TGTGCCAGCAGCCCGGGACTGATTCTAGCCAAAAACATTCAGTACTTC

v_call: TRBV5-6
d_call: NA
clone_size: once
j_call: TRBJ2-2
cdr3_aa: CASSLARVYTGELFF
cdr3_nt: TGTGCCAGCAGCTTGGCCAGGGTGTACACCGGGGAGCTGTTTTTT

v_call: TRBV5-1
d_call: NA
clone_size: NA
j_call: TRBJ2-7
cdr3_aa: CASTPRETGWTYEQYF
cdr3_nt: TGCGCCAGCACCCCTCGGGAGACAGGGTGGACCTACGAGCAGTACTTC

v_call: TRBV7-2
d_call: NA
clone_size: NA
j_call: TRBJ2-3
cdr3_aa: CASSPDYFTDTQYF
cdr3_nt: TGTGCCAGCAGCCCGGACTACTTCACAGATACGCAGTATTTT

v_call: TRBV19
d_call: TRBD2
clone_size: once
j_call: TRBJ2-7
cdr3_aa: CASSYRSSGRAPYEQYF
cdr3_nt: TGTGCCAGTAGTTATCGGTCTAGCGGGAGGGCCCCCTACGAGCAGTACTTC

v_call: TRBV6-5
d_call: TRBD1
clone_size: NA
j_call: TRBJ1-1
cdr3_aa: CASRTGGTTEAFF
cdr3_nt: TGTGCCAGTCGGACAGGGGGGACCACTGAAGCTTTCTTT

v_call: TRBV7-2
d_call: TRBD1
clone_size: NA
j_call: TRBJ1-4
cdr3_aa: CASSQTGVGLEKLFF
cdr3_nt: TGTGCCAGCAGCCAGACAGGGGTTGGGCTCGAAAAACTGTTTTTT

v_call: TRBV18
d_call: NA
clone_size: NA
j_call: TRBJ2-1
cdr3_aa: CASSLQGRNYNEQFF
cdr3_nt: TGTGCCAGCTCACTCCAGGGGCGGAACTACAATGAGCAGTTCTTC

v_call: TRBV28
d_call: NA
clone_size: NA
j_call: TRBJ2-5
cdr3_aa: CASSPGTQETQYF
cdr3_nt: TGTGCCAGCAGCCCCGGGACGCAAGAGACCCAGTACTTC

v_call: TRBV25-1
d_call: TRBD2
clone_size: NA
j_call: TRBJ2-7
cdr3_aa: CASSEQGLAGPSSYEQYF
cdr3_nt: TGTGCCAGCAGTGAACAGGGACTAGCGGGCCCCAGCTCCTACGAGCAGTACTTC

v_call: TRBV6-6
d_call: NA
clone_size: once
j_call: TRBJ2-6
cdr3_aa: CASSRTRGRSNVLTF
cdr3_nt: TGTGCCAGCAGCCGAACCAGGGGAAGGAGCAACGTCCTGACTTTC

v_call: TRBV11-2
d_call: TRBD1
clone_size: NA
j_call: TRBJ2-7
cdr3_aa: CASNLAGGVEQYF
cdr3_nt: TGTGCCAGCAACTTGGCAGGGGGAGTCGAGCAGTACTTC

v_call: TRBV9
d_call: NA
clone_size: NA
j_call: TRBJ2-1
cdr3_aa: CASSVAAGQGEQFF
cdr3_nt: TGTGCCAGCAGCGTAGCGGCAGGGCAGGGTGAGCAGTTCTTC

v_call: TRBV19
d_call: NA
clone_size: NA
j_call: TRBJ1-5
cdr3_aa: CASHRDYSNQPQHF
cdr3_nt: TGTGCCAGCCACAGGGACTATAGCAATCAGCCCCAGCATTTT

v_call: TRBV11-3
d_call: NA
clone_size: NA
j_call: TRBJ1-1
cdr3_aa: CASSADGPNTEAFF
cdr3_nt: TGTGCCAGCAGCGCGGACGGACCGAACACTGAAGCTTTCTTT

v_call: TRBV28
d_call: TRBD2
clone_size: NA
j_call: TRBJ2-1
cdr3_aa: CASSGSGSRYNEQFF
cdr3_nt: TGTGCCAGCAGTGGTAGCGGGAGTAGGTACAATGAGCAGTTCTTC

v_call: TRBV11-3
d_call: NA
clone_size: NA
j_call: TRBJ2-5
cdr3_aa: CASSLDSQETQYF
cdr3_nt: TGTGCCAGCAGCTTAGACAGCCAAGAGACCCAGTACTTC

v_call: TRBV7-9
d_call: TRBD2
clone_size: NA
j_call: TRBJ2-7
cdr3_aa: CASSLRSGRGHEQYF
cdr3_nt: TGTGCCAGCAGCTTGCGCAGCGGGAGAGGACACGAGCAGTACTTC

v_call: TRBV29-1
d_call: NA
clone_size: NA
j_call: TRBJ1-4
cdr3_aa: CSVARGGEKLFF
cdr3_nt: TGCAGCGTTGCCAGGGGCGGCGAAAAACTGTTTTTT

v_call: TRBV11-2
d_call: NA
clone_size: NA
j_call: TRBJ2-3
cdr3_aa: CASALTGTDTQYF
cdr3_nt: TGTGCCAGCGCACTCACAGGGACAGATACGCAGTATTTT

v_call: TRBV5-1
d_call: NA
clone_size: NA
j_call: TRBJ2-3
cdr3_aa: CASSKSQPGADTQYF
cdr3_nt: TGCGCCAGCAGCAAATCACAGCCCGGAGCAGATACGCAGTATTTT

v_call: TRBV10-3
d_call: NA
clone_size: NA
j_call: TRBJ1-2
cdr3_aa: CATTVEGGYGYTF
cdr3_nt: TGTGCCACCACCGTTGAGGGCGGCTATGGCTACACCTTC

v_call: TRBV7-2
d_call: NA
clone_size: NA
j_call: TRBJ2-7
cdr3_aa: CASSLSGYEQYF
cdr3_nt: TGTGCCAGCAGCTTATCAGGGTACGAGCAGTACTTC

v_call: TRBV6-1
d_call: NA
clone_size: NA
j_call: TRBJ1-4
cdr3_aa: CASSEAAWGLKEKLFF
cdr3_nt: TGTGCCAGCAGTGAAGCGGCGTGGGGGCTTAAGGAAAAACTGTTTTTT

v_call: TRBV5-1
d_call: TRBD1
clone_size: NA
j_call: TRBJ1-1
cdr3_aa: CASSLRQGMNTEAFF
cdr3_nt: TGCGCCAGCAGCCTACGACAGGGGATGAACACTGAAGCTTTCTTT

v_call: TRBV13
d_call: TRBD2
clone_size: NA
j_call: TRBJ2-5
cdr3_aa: CASSLLAGQETQYF
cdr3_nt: TGTGCCAGCAGCTTATTAGCGGGCCAAGAGACCCAGTACTTC

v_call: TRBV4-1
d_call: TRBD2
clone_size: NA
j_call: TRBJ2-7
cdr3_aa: CASSRTSGSYEQYF
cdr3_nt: TGCGCCAGCAGTCGGACTAGCGGGAGTTACGAGCAGTACTTC

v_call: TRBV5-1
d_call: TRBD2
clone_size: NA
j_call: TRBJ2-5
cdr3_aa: CASSQTGTKETQYF
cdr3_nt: TGCGCCAGCAGCCAGACCGGGACTAAAGAGACCCAGTACTTC

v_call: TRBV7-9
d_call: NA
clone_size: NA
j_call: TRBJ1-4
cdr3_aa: CASSLRTANEKLFF
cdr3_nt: TGTGCCAGCAGCTTAAGGACAGCTAATGAAAAACTGTTTTTT

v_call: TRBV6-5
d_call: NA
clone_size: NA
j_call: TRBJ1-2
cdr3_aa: CASSYGSGVSNYGYTF
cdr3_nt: TGTGCCAGCAGTTACGGTTCCGGCGTTTCTAACTATGGCTACACCTTC

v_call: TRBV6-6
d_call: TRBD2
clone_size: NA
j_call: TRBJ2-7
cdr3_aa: CASSYREREWDEQYF
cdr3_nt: TGTGCCAGCAGTTACAGGGAGCGGGAGTGGGACGAGCAGTACTTC

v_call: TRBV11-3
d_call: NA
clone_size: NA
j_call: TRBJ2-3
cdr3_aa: CASSLGHATDTQYF
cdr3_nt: TGTGCCAGCAGCCTGGGACACGCCACAGATACGCAGTATTTT

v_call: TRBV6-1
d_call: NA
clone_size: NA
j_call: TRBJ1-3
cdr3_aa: CASSEGQFSGNTIYF
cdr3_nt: TGTGCCAGCAGTGAAGGACAGTTCTCTGGAAACACCATATATTTT

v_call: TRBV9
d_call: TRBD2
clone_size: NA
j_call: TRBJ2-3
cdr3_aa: CASSNGREGAQYF
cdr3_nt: TGTGCCAGCAGCAACGGGCGGGAGGGCGCGCAGTATTTT

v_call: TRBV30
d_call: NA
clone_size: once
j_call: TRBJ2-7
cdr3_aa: CAWKPGVGFYEQYF
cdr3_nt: TGTGCCTGGAAACCAGGGGTCGGATTCTACGAGCAGTACTTC

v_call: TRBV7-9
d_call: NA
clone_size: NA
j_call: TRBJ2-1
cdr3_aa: CASSLLSTGVNEQFF
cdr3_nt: TGTGCCAGCAGCTTGTTATCTACCGGGGTCAATGAGCAGTTCTTC

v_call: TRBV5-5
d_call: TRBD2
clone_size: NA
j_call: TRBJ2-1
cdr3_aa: CASSLVSSGRLLNEQFF
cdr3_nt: TGTGCCAGCAGCTTGGTCTCTAGCGGGAGACTGTTAAATGAGCAGTTCTTC

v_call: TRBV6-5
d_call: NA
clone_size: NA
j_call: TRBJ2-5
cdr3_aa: CASSYFPGSKETQYF
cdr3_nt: TGTGCCAGCAGTTACTTCCCTGGTAGCAAAGAGACCCAGTACTTC

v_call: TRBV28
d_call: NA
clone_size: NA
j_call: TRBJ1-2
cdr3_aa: CASSLGGLYGYTF
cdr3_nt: TGTGCCAGCAGTTTAGGGGGTCTCTATGGCTACACCTTC

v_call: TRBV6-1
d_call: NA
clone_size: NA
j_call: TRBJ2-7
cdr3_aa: CASSARTILTYEQYF
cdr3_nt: TGTGCCAGCAGTGCTAGGACTATACTCACCTACGAGCAGTACTTC

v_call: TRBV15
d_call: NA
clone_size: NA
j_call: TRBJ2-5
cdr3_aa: CATSRASGAGAETQYF
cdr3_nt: TGTGCCACCAGCAGAGCTTCCGGGGCAGGAGCAGAGACCCAGTACTTC

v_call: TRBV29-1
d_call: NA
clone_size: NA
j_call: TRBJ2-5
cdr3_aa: CSGVGLQETQYF
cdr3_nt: TGCAGCGGCGTAGGGCTACAAGAGACCCAGTACTTC

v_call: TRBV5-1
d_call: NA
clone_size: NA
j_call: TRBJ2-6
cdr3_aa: CASSPSISGANVLTF
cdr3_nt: TGCGCCAGCAGCCCAAGTATCTCTGGGGCCAACGTCCTGACTTTC

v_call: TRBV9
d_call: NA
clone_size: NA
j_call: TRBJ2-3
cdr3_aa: CASSPRPKGGDTQYF
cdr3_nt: TGTGCCAGCAGCCCCCGGCCGAAAGGGGGAGATACGCAGTATTTT

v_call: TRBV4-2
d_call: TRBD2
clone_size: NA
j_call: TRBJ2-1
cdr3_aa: CASSQERPGLAAYNEQFF
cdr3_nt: TGTGCCAGCAGCCAAGAGAGACCGGGACTAGCGGCCTACAATGAGCAGTTCTTC

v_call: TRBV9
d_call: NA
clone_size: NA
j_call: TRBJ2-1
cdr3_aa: CASNRDLGRNEQFF
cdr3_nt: TGTGCCAGCAACCGGGACCTCGGAAGAAATGAGCAGTTCTTC

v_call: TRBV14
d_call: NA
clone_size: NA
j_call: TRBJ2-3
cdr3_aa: CASSQGQRSTDTQYF
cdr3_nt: TGTGCCAGCAGCCAAGGGCAGCGGAGCACAGATACGCAGTATTTT

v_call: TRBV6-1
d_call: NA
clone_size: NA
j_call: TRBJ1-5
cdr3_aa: CASSERVMGNQPQHF
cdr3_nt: TGTGCCAGCAGTGAAAGAGTAATGGGCAATCAGCCCCAGCATTTT

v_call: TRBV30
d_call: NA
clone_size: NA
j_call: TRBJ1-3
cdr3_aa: CAWSVLLGNTIYF
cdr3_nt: TGTGCCTGGAGTGTACTTTTAGGAAACACCATATATTTT

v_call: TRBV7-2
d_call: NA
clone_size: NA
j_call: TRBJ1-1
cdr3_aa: CASSLALGSPEAFF
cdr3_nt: TGTGCCAGCAGCTTAGCGCTGGGCAGTCCGGAAGCTTTCTTT

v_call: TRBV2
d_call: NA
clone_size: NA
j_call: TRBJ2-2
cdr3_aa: CASRDENTGELFF
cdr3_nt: TGTGCCAGCCGGGACGAGAACACCGGGGAGCTGTTTTTT

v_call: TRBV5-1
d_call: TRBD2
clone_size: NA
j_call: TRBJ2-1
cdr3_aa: CASSLSGTSGRNEQFF
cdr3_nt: TGCGCCAGCAGCTTGTCCGGGACTAGCGGGAGGAATGAGCAGTTCTTC

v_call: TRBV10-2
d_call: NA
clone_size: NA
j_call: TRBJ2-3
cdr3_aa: CASSRNNPTDTQYF
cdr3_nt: TGCGCCAGCAGTCGCAACAATCCCACAGATACGCAGTATTTT

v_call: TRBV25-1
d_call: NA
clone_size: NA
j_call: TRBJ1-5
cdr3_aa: CASSEPGLGQPQHF
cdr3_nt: TGTGCCAGCAGTGAGCCCGGGTTAGGTCAGCCCCAGCATTTT

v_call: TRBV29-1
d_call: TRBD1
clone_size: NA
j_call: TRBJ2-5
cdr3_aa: CSVVGVQGVQETQYF
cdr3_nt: TGCAGCGTTGTGGGGGTACAGGGGGTCCAAGAGACCCAGTACTTC

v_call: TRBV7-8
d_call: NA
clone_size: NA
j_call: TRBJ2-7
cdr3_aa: CASSLAEGFPVTYEQYF
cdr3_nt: TGTGCCAGCAGCTTAGCGGAAGGGTTTCCAGTGACCTACGAGCAGTACTTC

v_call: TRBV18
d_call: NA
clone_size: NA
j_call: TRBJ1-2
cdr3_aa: CASSSPRGGLGQDYGYTF
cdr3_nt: TGTGCCAGCTCATCGCCTCGGGGTGGACTGGGCCAGGACTATGGCTACACCTTC

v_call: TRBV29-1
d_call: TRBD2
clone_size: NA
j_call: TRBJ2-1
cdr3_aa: CSVVRLAGVDNEQFF
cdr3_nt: TGCAGCGTTGTAAGACTAGCGGGAGTAGACAATGAGCAGTTCTTC